This T cell receptor (beta chain) was retrieved from a study of blood T cell repertoires in COVID-19. As for the study in general: Some COVID-19 samples were acute and others convalescent; all came from the United States, Italy and Spain. The cDNA or gDNA used as material had been derived from T cells, B-cell-depleted T cells, or PBMCs.

Germline assignment: CDR1 ENHRY and CDR2 SYGVKD. The V gene lost 3 bases and the J gene lost 3 bases, with 8 bases spanning the gap. The length of the CDR3 is 13 residues. Per the original methods: Amplification from reference gene primers served as the basis for estimated nucleated cell counts. Data came from immunoSEQ multiplex PCR; TCRdb stores just in-frame clones and leaves some out. V and J calls plus clone size are reproduced from that table; the DNA served to infer D and trimming. The table records about 88,000 clones, 85% to 95% of them present only once. The sequence derives from a man between 60 and 75 years old with acute or convalescent COVID-19. The chain has TRBV10-3 and TRBJ1-1; possibly TRBD1 for D (5 bases). Sequenced: peripheral blood. The CDR3 reads CAISEGGDTEAFF. The CDR3 DNA follows: TGTGCCATCAGTGAAGGAGGGGACACTGAAGCTTTCTTT.